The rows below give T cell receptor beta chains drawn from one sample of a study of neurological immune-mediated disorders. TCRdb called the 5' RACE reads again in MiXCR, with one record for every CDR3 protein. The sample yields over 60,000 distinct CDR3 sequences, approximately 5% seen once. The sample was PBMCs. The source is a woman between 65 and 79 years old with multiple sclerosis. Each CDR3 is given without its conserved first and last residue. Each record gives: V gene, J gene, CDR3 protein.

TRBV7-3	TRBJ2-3	ASSFQGNTDTQY
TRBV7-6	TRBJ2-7	ASSLQGTAAYEQY
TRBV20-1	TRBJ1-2	SAPTELFGYT
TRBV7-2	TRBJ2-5	ASSDPSGRGQSDSY
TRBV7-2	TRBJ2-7	ASSENYEQY
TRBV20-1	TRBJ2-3	SARSSDTQY
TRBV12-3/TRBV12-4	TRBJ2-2	ASSNGNTGELF
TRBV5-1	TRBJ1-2	ASSHGTEANGYT
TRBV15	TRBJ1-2	ATSRERGNYGYT
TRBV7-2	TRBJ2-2	ASSPRLAGVTGELF
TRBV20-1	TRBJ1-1	SATRGGTNTEAF
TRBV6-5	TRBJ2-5	ASSQGGGRETQY
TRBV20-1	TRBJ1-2	SARGAYGYT
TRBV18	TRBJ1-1	ASSLTGSTEAF
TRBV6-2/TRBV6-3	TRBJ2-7	ASSRGLSGEQY
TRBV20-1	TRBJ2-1	SALAGADEQF
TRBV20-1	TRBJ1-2	SARTPGDGYT
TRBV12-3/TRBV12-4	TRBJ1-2	ASSYGGTNYGYT
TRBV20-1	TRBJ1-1	SASLGMWDTEAF
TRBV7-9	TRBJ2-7	ASSSGGGSFSYEQY
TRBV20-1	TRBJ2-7	SASHPRQGRTGEQY
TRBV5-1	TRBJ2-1	ASSPRLGGTYNEQF
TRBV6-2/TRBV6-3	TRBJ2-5	ASSRAGVLGETQY